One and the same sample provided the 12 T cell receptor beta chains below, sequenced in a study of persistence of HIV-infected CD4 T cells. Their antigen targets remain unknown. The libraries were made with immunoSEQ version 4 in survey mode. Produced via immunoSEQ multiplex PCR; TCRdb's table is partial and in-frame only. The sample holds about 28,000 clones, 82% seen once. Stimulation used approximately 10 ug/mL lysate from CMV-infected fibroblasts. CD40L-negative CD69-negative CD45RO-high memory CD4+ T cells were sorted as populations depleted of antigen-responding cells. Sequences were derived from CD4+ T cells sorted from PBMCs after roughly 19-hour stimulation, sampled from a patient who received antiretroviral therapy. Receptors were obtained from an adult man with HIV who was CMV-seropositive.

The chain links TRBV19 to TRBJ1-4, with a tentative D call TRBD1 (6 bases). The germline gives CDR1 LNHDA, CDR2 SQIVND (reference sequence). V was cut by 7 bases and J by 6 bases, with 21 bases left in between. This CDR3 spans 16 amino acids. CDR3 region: CASTIRGGTRHEKLFF. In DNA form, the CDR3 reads TGTGCCAGTACCATCAGAGGGGGGACGAGGCATGAAAAACTGTTTTTT.

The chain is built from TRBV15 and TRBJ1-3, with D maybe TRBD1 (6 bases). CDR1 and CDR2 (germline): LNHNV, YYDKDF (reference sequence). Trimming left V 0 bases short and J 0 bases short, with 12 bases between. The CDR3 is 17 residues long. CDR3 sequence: CATSRDPRGGSGNTIYF. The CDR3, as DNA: TGTGCCACCAGCAGAGACCCTAGAGGGGGCTCTGGAAACACCATATATTTT.

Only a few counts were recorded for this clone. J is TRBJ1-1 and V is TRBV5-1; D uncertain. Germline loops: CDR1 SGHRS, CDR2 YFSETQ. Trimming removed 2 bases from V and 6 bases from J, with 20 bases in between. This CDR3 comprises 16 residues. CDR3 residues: CASSLSVFGDSAEAFF. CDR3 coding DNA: TGCGCCAGCAGCTTAAGTGTGTTCGGGGATTCGGCTGAAGCTTTCTTT.

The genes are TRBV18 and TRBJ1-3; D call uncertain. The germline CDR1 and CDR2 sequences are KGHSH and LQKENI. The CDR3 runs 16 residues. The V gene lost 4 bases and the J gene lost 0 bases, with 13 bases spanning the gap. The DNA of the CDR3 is TGTGCCAGCTCACAAAGTCAGTCGATCTCTGGAAACACCATATATTTT. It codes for CASSQSQSISGNTIYF.

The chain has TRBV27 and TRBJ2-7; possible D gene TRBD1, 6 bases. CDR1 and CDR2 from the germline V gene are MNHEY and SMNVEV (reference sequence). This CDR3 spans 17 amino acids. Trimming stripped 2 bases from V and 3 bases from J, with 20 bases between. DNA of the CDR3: TGTGCCAGCAGTTTAGGGGACCCCCAGGGGATGGTCTACGAGCAGTACTTC. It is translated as CASSLGDPQGMVYEQYF.

The CDR3 bases are TGTGCCAGCCGTGGGGGGGACTACAATGAGCAGTTCTTC. It is translated as CASRGGDYNEQFF. The chain joins TRBV25-1 to TRBJ2-1; 7 nucleotides line up with TRBD2. Per the germline V gene, CDR1 is MGHDK and CDR2 is SYGVNS. The junction had 4 bases not matched to a gene; V was cut back by 8 bases and J by 3 bases. The CDR3 contains 13 residues.

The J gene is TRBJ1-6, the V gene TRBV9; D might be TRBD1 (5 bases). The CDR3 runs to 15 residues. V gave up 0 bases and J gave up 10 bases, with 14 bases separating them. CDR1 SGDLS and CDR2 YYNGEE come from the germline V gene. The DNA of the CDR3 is TGTGCCAGCAGCGTAGCCGACGGGGGACGATCACCCCTCCACTTT. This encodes CASSVADGGRSPLHF.

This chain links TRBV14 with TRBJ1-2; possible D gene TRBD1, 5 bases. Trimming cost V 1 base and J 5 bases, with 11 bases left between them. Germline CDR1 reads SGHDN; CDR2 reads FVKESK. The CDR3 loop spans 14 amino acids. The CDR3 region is CASSQGTLGYGYTF. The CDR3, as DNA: TGTGCCAGCAGCCAAGGGACACTAGGGTATGGCTACACCTTC.

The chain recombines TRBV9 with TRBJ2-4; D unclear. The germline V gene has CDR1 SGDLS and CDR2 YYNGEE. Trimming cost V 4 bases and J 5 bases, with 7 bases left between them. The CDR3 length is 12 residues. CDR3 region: CASSRFENIQYF. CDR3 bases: TGTGCCAGCAGCCGATTCGAAAACATTCAGTACTTC.

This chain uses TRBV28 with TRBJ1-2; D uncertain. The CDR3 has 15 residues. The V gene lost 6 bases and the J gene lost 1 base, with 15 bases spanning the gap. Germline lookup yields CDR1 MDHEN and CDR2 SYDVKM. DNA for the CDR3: TGTGCCAGCAGCCCTCGTCAACGCGGTAACTATGGCTACACCTTC. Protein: CASSPRQRGNYGYTF.

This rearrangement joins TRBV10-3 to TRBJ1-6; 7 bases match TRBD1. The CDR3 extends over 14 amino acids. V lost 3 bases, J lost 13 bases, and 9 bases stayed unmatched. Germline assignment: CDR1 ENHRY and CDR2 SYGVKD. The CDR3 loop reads CAISDRLDRAPLHF. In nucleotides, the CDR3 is TGTGCCATCAGTGACCGCCTTGACAGGGCGCCCCTCCACTTT.

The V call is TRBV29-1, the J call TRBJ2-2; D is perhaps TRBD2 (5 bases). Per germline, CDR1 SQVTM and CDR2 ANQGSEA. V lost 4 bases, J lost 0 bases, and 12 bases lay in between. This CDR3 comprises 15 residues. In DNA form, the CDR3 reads TGCAGCGTTGTCAGGATGGACTCGAACACCGGGGAGCTGTTTTTT. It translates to CSVVRMDSNTGELFF.